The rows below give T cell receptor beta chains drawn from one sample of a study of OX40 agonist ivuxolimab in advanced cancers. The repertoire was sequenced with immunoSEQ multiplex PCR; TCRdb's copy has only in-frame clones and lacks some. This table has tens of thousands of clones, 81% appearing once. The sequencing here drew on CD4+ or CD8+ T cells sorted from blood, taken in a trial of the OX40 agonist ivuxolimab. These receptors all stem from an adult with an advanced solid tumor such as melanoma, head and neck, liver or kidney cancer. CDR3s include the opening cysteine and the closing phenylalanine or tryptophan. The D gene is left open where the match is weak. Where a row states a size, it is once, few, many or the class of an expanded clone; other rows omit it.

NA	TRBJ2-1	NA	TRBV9	CASSVARNNEQFF	TGTGCCAGCAGCGTAGCTAGAAACAATGAGCAGTTCTTC
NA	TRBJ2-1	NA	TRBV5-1	CASSLAAGVNNEQFF	TGCGCCAGCAGCTTGGCCGCAGGGGTCAACAATGAGCAGTTCTTC
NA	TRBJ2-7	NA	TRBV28	CASSGGPPLYF	TGTGCCAGCAGTGGGGGACCGCCCTTGTACTTC
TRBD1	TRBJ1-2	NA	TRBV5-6	CASSRTGTHGYTF	TGTGCCAGCAGCCGGACAGGGACTCATGGCTACACCTTC
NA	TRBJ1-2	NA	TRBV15	CATGRESGFGHGYTF	TGTGCCACCGGCAGAGAATCAGGGTTTGGCCATGGCTACACCTTC
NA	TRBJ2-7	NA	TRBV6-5	CASSSGNRYEQYF	TGTGCCAGCAGTTCAGGGAATCGCTACGAGCAGTACTTC
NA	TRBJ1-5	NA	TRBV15	CATSRDYAGRGNQPQHF	TGTGCCACCAGCAGAGATTATGCAGGGCGAGGCAATCAGCCCCAGCATTTT
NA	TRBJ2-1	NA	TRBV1	CTSLRGNSGRSSYNEQFF	TGCACCAGCCTCCGGGGAAATAGCGGGAGGAGCTCCTACAATGAGCAGTTCTTC
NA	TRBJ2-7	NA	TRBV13	CASSLGVSRAYEQYF	TGTGCCAGCAGCTTAGGGGTCAGTCGGGCCTACGAGCAGTACTTC
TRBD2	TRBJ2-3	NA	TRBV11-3	CASSLDFSRGGSPDTQYF	TGTGCCAGCAGCTTAGATTTTTCGCGGGGGGGCTCCCCAGATACGCAGTATTTT
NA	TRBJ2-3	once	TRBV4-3	CASSQAGTTDTQYF	TGCGCCAGCAGCCAAGCCGGGACCACAGATACGCAGTATTTT
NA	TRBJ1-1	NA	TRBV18	CASSLSGGTTEAFF	TGTGCCAGCTCACTTTCGGGGGGTACCACTGAAGCTTTCTTT
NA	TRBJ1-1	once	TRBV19	CASRETFEAFF	TGTGCCAGTAGAGAGACATTTGAAGCTTTCTTT
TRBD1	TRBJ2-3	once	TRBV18	CASSPRTGTTDTQYF	TGTGCCAGCTCTCCGAGGACAGGGACCACAGATACGCAGTATTTT
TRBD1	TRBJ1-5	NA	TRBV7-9	CASSLVQGENQPQHF	TGTGCCAGCAGCTTAGTACAGGGGGAAAATCAGCCCCAGCATTTT
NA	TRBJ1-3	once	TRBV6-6	CASSGRGADSGNTIYF	TGTGCCAGCAGTGGGCGGGGAGCTGACTCTGGAAACACCATATATTTT
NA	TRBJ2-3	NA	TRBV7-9	CASSLEGRRGRTDTQYF	TGTGCCAGCAGCTTAGAGGGCAGGCGGGGCCGCACAGATACGCAGTATTTT
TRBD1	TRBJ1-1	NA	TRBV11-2	CASSRQGDTEAFF	TGTGCCAGCAGCCGTCAGGGGGACACTGAAGCTTTCTTT
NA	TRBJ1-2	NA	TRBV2	CASSDRAEGYGYTF	TGTGCCAGCAGTGACAGGGCTGAGGGCTATGGCTACACCTTC
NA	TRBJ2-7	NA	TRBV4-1	CASSQDGQSFTYEQYF	TGCGCCAGCAGCCAAGACGGACAGTCATTCACTTACGAGCAGTACTTC
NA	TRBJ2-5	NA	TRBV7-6	CASSLGSRETQYF	TGTGCCAGCAGCTTGGGGAGCAGGGAGACCCAGTACTTC
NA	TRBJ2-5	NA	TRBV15	CATSRMKETQYF	TGTGCCACCAGCAGAATGAAAGAGACCCAGTACTTC
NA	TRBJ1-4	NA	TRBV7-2	CASSLEPNEKLFF	TGTGCCAGCAGCTTAGAACCTAATGAAAAACTGTTTTTT
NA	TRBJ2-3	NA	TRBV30	CAWSSTDTQYF	TGTGCCTGGAGTAGCACAGATACGCAGTATTTT
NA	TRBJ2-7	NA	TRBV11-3	CASSLSEGRYEQYF	TGTGCCAGCAGCTTAAGTGAGGGCCGCTACGAGCAGTACTTC
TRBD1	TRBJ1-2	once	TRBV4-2	CASTTRTGGYTF	TGTGCCAGCACAACCCGGACAGGTGGCTACACCTTC
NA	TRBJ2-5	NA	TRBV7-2	CASSKGDTRLETQYF	TGTGCCAGCAGCAAGGGAGACACCCGGCTGGAGACCCAGTACTTC
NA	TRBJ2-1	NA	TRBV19	CASSTQGPQAEQFF	TGTGCCAGTAGTACGCAGGGGCCGCAAGCTGAGCAGTTCTTC
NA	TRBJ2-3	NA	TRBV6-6	CASSYGRLGEDTQYF	TGTGCCAGCAGTTATGGCCGATTGGGGGAGGATACGCAGTATTTT
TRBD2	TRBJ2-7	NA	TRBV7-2	CASSLRASGGRASYEQYF	TGTGCCAGCAGCCTCAGGGCTAGCGGGGGCCGGGCGTCCTACGAGCAGTACTTC
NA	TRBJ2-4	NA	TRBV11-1	CASSSSGEGDIQYF	TGTGCCAGCAGCTCTTCAGGGGAGGGGGACATTCAGTACTTC
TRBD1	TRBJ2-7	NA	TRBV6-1	CASSGTGGGGYEQYF	TGTGCCAGCAGCGGGACAGGGGGCGGTGGGTACGAGCAGTACTTC
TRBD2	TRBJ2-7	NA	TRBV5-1	CASSLYPAGASIGYEQYF	TGCGCCAGCAGCTTATACCCAGCGGGGGCCTCGATTGGCTACGAGCAGTACTTC
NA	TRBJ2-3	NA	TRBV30	CAWSGESRSPSTDTQYF	TGTGCCTGGAGTGGGGAGTCGCGGTCACCTAGCACAGATACGCAGTATTTT
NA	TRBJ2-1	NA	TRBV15	CATSRDYDETYNEQFF	TGTGCCACCAGCAGAGATTACGACGAGACGTACAATGAGCAGTTCTTC
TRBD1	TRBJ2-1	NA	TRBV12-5	CASGRTGDGEQFF	TGTGCTAGTGGACGGACAGGGGACGGTGAGCAGTTCTTC
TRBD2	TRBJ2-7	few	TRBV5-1	CASSLQASGSSEQYF	TGCGCCAGCAGCTTGCAGGCTAGCGGGAGTTCCGAGCAGTACTTC
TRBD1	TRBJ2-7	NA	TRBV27	CASSEGGGTGPDEQYF	TGTGCCAGCAGTGAGGGGGGCGGGACAGGGCCGGACGAGCAGTACTTC
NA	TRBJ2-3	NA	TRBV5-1	CASSHYPSTDTQYF	TGCGCCAGCAGCCACTACCCTAGCACAGATACGCAGTATTTT
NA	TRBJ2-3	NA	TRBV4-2	CASSQDIQIMTDTQYF	TGTGCCAGCAGCCAGGACATTCAGATTATGACAGATACGCAGTATTTT
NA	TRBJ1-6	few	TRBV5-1	CASSAQGSTYNSPLHF	TGCGCCAGCAGCGCTCAGGGGAGCACCTATAATTCACCCCTCCACTTT
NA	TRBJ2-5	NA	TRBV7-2	CASSFAGAWETQYF	TGTGCCAGCAGCTTTGCAGGGGCATGGGAGACCCAGTACTTC
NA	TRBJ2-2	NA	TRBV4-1	CASSQGVGLFF	TGCGCCAGCAGCCAAGGGGTGGGACTGTTTTTT
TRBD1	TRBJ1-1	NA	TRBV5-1	CASSLAGQGRAEAFF	TGCGCCAGCAGCTTGGCCGGACAGGGAAGGGCTGAAGCTTTCTTT
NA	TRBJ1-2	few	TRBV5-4	CASSSRPSNLYGYTF	TGTGCCAGCAGCAGTCGCCCCTCTAACCTTTATGGCTACACCTTC
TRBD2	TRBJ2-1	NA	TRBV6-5	CASSYSAGGGNEQFF	TGTGCCAGCAGTTACTCAGCGGGAGGAGGTAATGAGCAGTTCTTC
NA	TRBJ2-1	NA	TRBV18	CASSRYERGPGEQFF	TGTGCCAGCTCCCGATACGAGCGAGGCCCCGGTGAGCAGTTCTTC
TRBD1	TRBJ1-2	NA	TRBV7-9	CASSQGTGEGHGYTF	TGTGCCAGCAGCCAAGGGACAGGGGAGGGCCATGGCTACACCTTC
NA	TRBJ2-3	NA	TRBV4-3	CASSQVASTDTQYF	TGCGCCAGCAGCCAAGTAGCTAGCACAGATACGCAGTATTTT
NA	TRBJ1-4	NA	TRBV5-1	CASQPGRSNEKLFF	TGCGCCTCACAGCCGGGCCGTAGTAATGAAAAACTGTTTTTT
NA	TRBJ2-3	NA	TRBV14	CASRRHRTDTQYF	TGTGCCAGCAGGCGACACCGCACAGATACGCAGTATTTT
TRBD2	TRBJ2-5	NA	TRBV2	CASNRGVGTRSPEYF	TGTGCCAGCAATAGGGGTGTAGGGACTAGGTCTCCGGAGTACTTC
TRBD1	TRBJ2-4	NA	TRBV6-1	CASPGQGEYF	TGTGCCAGCCCGGGACAGGGCGAATACTTC
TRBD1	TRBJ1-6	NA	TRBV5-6	CASSNPGQLSPLHF	TGTGCCAGCAGCAACCCGGGACAGCTTTCACCCCTCCACTTT
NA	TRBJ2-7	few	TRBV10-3	CAIKAEPNYEQYF	TGTGCCATCAAGGCAGAACCCAACTACGAGCAGTACTTC
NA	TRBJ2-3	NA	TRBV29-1	CSVRSPHTQYF	TGCAGCGTTCGTAGTCCTCATACGCAGTATTTT
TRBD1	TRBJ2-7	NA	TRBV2	CASSAGQGEGEQYF	TGTGCCAGCAGTGCCGGACAGGGAGAGGGCGAGCAGTACTTC